These 27 T cell receptor beta chains were all obtained from the same sample, sequenced in a study of blood T cell repertoires in COVID-19. Assay: immunoSEQ multiplex PCR; the TCRdb copy retains only in-frame clones and omits some. The sample yields about 270,000 clones, 83% seen once. The sample was peripheral blood. The receptors here all came from a woman in her 50s who had recovered from COVID-19.

This chain links TRBV27 with TRBJ2-7; 7 bases fit TRBD2. Trimming at V came to 2 bases and at J to 10 bases, leaving 14 bases not matched to a gene. Germline V gene sequence: CDR1 MNHEY, CDR2 SMNVEV (reference sequence). CDR3 length: 15 residues. The CDR3 DNA sequence: TGTGCCAGCAGTTTAGGTGGTCTAAGCGGGAAGGAACAGTACTTC. Its translation: CASSLGGLSGKEQYF.

This chain uses TRBV27 with TRBJ2-7, with TRBD2 as a possible D gene (6 bases). CDR3 size: 14 residues. Germline CDR1 and CDR2: MNHEY and SMNVEV (reference sequence). V was pared by 4 bases and J by 0 bases, with 10 bases between. The CDR3 nucleotides are TGTGCCAGCAGTTCGGGAGTAGGCTCCTACGAGCAGTACTTC. It translates to CASSSGVGSYEQYF.

The chain is built from TRBV5-1 and TRBJ2-5; TRBD2 aligns across 8 bases. This CDR3 is built from 15 residues. Germline V lookup: CDR1 SGHRS, CDR2 YFSETQ. The ends lost 7 bases at V and 5 bases at J; junction bases unmatched: 13. DNA for the CDR3: TGCGCCAGCCGCACCTCTAGCGGGCCTCCCGAGACCCAGTACTTC. It encodes CASRTSSGPPETQYF.

This chain connects TRBV28 to TRBJ1-4, with a possible D match to TRBD1 (6 bases). Germline V gene lookup returns CDR1 MDHEN and CDR2 SYDVKM. V lost 5 bases and J 3 bases, leaving 16 bases between the germline ends. The CDR3 length is 16 residues. CDR3 DNA sequence: TGTGCCAGCAGTGCCCCTGCACAGGGCCCTAATGAAAAACTGTTTTTT. Protein: CASSAPAQGPNEKLFF.

The chain has TRBV24-1 and TRBJ1-2; unclear D gene. The CDR3 totals 13 residues. The ends were cut back, 5 bases at V and 3 bases at J, with 9 bases in the middle. Germline V lookup: CDR1 KGHDR, CDR2 SFDVKD. CDR3 region: CATSASDYYGYTF. CDR3 nucleotide sequence: TGTGCCACCAGTGCGTCAGACTACTATGGCTACACCTTC.

This clone came up once. The V and J genes are TRBV7-2 and TRBJ2-7; TRBD2 matches 9 bases. After removal of 3 bases from V and 4 bases from J, the junction contained 4 bases not matched to a gene. CDR3 size: 14 residues. The germline CDR1 and CDR2 sequences are SGHTA and FQGNSA. CDR3 bases: TGTGCCAGCAGCTTTAGCGGGAGCTGGTACGAGCAGTACTTC. Protein product: CASSFSGSWYEQYF.

This clone was recorded only once. The rearrangement links TRBV28 to TRBJ2-5; 7 nucleotides line up with TRBD2. The ends lost 6 bases at V and 5 bases at J; junction bases unmatched: 9. CDR1 is MDHEN, CDR2 SYDVKM, per germline. The CDR3 is made up of 14 amino acids. The CDR3 protein is CASSRLGGWETQYF. CDR3 DNA: TGTGCCAGCAGCCGACTGGGAGGGTGGGAGACCCAGTACTTC.

The count of this clone is one. J is TRBJ2-3 and V is TRBV27; D is perhaps TRBD2 (7 bases). Germline V gene lookup returns CDR1 MNHEY and CDR2 SMNVEV (reference sequence). The CDR3 consists of 15 residues. V lost 6 bases, J lost 3 bases, and 16 bases lay in between. CDR3 region: CASRGPGRGTDTQYF. The DNA of the CDR3 is TGTGCCAGCAGGGGCCCGGGGAGGGGGACAGATACGCAGTATTTT.

V and J are TRBV4-1 and TRBJ1-5; D is perhaps TRBD1 (6 bases). Germline values: CDR1 MGHRA, CDR2 YSYEKL. V was cut by 1 base and J by 3 bases, with 13 bases left in between. This CDR3 is 16 amino acids long. The DNA of the CDR3 is TGCGCCAGCAGCCAAGTGGCAGGGGAGACCAATCAGCCCCAGCATTTT. This sequence encodes CASSQVAGETNQPQHF.

The chain combines TRBV18 with TRBJ2-5; D might be TRBD2 (6 bases). The CDR3 length is 13 residues. V was cut by 0 bases and J by 4 bases, with 6 bases left in between. CDR1 is KGHSH and CDR2 is LQKENI in the germline V gene. The CDR3 reads CASSPPAGETQYF. Written as DNA, the CDR3 is TGTGCCAGCTCACCACCAGCGGGAGAGACCCAGTACTTC.

The chain joins TRBV5-1 to TRBJ2-5, with D unclear. CDR3 length equals 13 residues. Trimming left V 3 bases short and J 5 bases short, with 11 bases between. Germline V CDR1 and CDR2: SGHRS, YFSETQ. The CDR3 DNA reads as TGCGCCAGCAGCTCGGGTTCCCTGGAGACCCAGTACTTC. Translation: CASSSGSLETQYF. The full variable domain, rest sourced from reference TRBV5-1 and TRBJ2-5, is KAGVTQTPRYLIKTRGQQVTLSCSPISGHRSVSWYQQTPGQGLQFLFEYFSETQRNKGNFPGRFSGRQFSNSRSEMNVSTLELGDSALYLCASSSGSLETQYFGPGTRLLVL.

This clone has a handful of counts. The chain links TRBV9 to TRBJ2-5; 14 nucleotides agree with TRBD2. Germline lookup yields CDR1 SGDLS and CDR2 YYNGEE. The CDR3 sequence is 18 residues long. With V trimmed by 0 bases and J by 5 bases, 9 bases remained unmatched. The CDR3 region is CASSVDYGTSGSQETQYF. Written as DNA, the CDR3 is TGTGCCAGCAGCGTAGACTATGGGACTAGCGGGAGTCAGGAGACCCAGTACTTC.

The rearrangement uses TRBV27 and TRBJ1-6; 12 bases are a match to TRBD1. Germline CDR1 is MNHEY and CDR2 is SMNVEV (reference sequence). V was pared by 6 bases and J by 8 bases, with 5 bases of the junction left unmatched. CDR3 length: 15 residues. Written as DNA, the CDR3 is TGTGCCAGCAGACAGGGACAGGGGGCTTATTCACCCCTCCACTTT. This codes for CASRQGQGAYSPLHF.

V and J are TRBV7-9 and TRBJ1-6, with a weak D call TRBD1 (5 bases). This CDR3 spans 14 amino acids. CDR1 and CDR2 from the germline V gene are SEHNR and FQNEAQ (reference sequence). V dropped 4 bases and J dropped 5 bases, with 9 bases sitting between them. In DNA form, the CDR3 reads TGTGCCAGCAGCTACTGGGGGGATAATTCACCCCTCCACTTT. Protein: CASSYWGDNSPLHF.

V usage is TRBV14 and J usage is TRBJ2-7; 8 bases map to TRBD1. CDR1 is SGHDN and CDR2 is FVKESK in the germline V gene. The CDR3 is 12 residues long. V dropped 4 bases and J dropped 4; count of bases not matched to a gene: 0. The CDR3 bases are TGTGCCAGCAGCCGACAGGGGTACGAGCAGTACTTC. Amino acid sequence: CASSRQGYEQYF.

V is TRBV6-5 and J is TRBJ1-6, with 7 bases that match TRBD1. The CDR3 is made up of 14 amino acids. V lost 6 bases and J lost 11; bases outside the gene matches: 10. The germline V gene encodes CDR1 MNHEY and CDR2 SVGAGI. The CDR3 DNA is TGTGCCAGCAGCCGCGGACAGGTTTTAGCACCCCTCCACTTT. Its translation is CASSRGQVLAPLHF.

The CDR3 nucleotides read TGCGCCAGCAGCCCTTCGGTTTTACAGATAAACAATGAGCAGTTCTTC. Its translation is CASSPSVLQINNEQFF. The chain links TRBV4-3 to TRBJ2-1; D not certain. The germline CDR1 and CDR2 sequences are LGHNA and YSLEER. The CDR3 has 16 residues. Trimming shortened V by 4 bases and J by 5 bases, and 18 bases separated the two germline ends.

The rearrangement links TRBV27 to TRBJ2-1; 10 bases are shared with TRBD2. The CDR3 runs to 17 residues. J gave up 9 bases and V 1 base, and 12 bases lay outside the gene matches. The germline gives CDR1 MNHEY, CDR2 SMNVEV (reference sequence). The CDR3 region has the DNA TGTGCCAGCAGTTTATATCGCCCTAGCGGGAGAAGCGGTGAGCAGTTCTTC. Amino acids: CASSLYRPSGRSGEQFF.

The chain is built from TRBV7-2 and TRBJ1-1; D gene unclear. This CDR3 contains 14 residues. Germline V gene lookup returns CDR1 SGHTA and CDR2 FQGNSA. Trimming removed 2 bases at V and 5 bases at J, with 12 bases between. CDR3 residues: CASSLRGLQTEAFF. CDR3 in DNA: TGTGCCAGCAGCTTAAGAGGGCTCCAAACTGAAGCTTTCTTT. The variable domain in full, with the rest retrieved from reference TRBV7-2 and TRBJ1-1, is GAGVSQSPSNKVTEKGKDVELRCDPISGHTALYWYRQSLGQGLEFLIYFQGNSAPDKSGLPSDRFSAERTGGSVSTLTIQRTQQEDSAVYLCASSLRGLQTEAFFGQGTRLTVV.

The rearrangement links TRBV28 to TRBJ2-7; 9 positions agree with TRBD1. Germline CDR1 MDHEN, CDR2 SYDVKM. The CDR3 sequence is 15 residues long. The trim removed 6 bases at V and 3 bases at J, leaving 9 bases unmatched. In DNA form, the CDR3 reads TGTGCCAGCAGAGACCCCAAGGGACAGGGCTACGAGCAGTACTTC. This translates into CASRDPKGQGYEQYF.

The rearrangement uses TRBV19 and TRBJ1-2; no firm D call. Germline V gene sequence: CDR1 LNHDA, CDR2 SQIVND (reference sequence). Between the trimmed V and J ends, which lost 4 bases and 6 bases, there was a span of 15 bases. CDR3 size: 14 residues. The CDR3 protein is CASSSFGVLDGYTF. For the CDR3, the DNA is TGTGCCAGTAGTAGTTTCGGTGTCTTGGATGGCTACACCTTC.

This chain joins TRBV6-5 and TRBJ1-2; D may be TRBD1 (6 bases). Trimming left V 6 bases short and J 10 bases short, with 12 bases between. The CDR3 totals 11 residues. Per the germline V gene, CDR1 is MNHEY and CDR2 is SVGAGI. CDR3 coding DNA: TGTGCCAGCAGGACGACAGGACCCTACACCTTC. Residues: CASRTTGPYTF.

This sequence joins TRBV12-3 or TRBV12-4 and TRBJ2-5; 7 bases are shared with TRBD1. This CDR3 is 13 amino acids long. Trimming cost V 5 bases and J 7 bases; bases outside gene matches: 7. CDR3 in DNA: TGTGCCAGCAGTGACAGGGAGATAACGACCCAGTACTTC. Protein sequence: CASSDREITTQYF.

The genes are TRBV11-2 and TRBJ1-3; 10 nucleotides align to TRBD1. There are 17 residues in the CDR3. The V gene's germline CDR1 is SGHAT and CDR2 FQNNGV. V shed 5 bases and J 3 bases; nucleotides not matched to a gene: 10. CDR3 loop: CASSPRRQGANGNTIYF. The CDR3 nucleotides are TGTGCCAGCAGCCCACGCCGACAGGGGGCTAATGGAAACACCATATATTTT.

This rearrangement joins TRBV14 to TRBJ2-7, with a weak D call TRBD1 (5 bases). CDR3 size: 14 residues. Germline CDR1 SGHDN, CDR2 FVKESK. Trimming removed 8 bases from V and 6 bases from J, with 20 bases in between. In DNA, the CDR3 is TGTGCCAGCGGGGTTGGGGCAGGTGAAGGCGAGCAGTACTTC. It is translated as CASGVGAGEGEQYF.

V usage is TRBV2 and J usage is TRBJ2-2; 8 positions match TRBD2. The junction had 10 bases not matched to a gene; V was cut back by 4 bases and J by 6 bases. This CDR3 is 16 amino acids long. CDR1 is SNHLY and CDR2 is FYNNEI in the germline V gene. The DNA of the CDR3 is TGTGCCAGCAGTGGGGGAAGCGGGAGAAGTCCCGGGGAGCTGTTTTTT. Translation gives CASSGGSGRSPGELFF.

Here the CDR3 DNA reads TGTGCCAGCAGCACGACAGGGGGCACTGGAAACACCATATATTTT. Its translation is CASSTTGGTGNTIYF. The genes are TRBV7-2 and TRBJ1-3; 10 positions agree with TRBD1. The CDR3 covers 15 residues. The germline V gene encodes CDR1 SGHTA and CDR2 FQGNSA. The V and J ends lost 5 bases and 2 bases, in that order; junction bases with no gene match: 3.